The 29 T cell receptor beta chains below were found in one sample sequenced in a study of T cell responses to AZD1222 COVID-19 vaccine. The assay was immunoSEQ multiplex PCR, and TCRdb's table has in-frame clones only and misses some. Found here are tens of thousands of clones, around nine tenths of them singletons; the top ten hold under 25%. The sample in question was peripheral blood, obtained on day 0 of AZD1222 vaccination. Receptor source: an adult in good health.

This clone appeared once. J is TRBJ2-7 and V is TRBV27; 8 bases line up with TRBD1. Germline assignment: CDR1 MNHEY and CDR2 SMNVEV (reference sequence). J lost 7 bases, V lost 3 bases, and 11 bases had no gene match. This CDR3 is 15 amino acids long. The CDR3 DNA reads as TGTGCCAGCAGTTTTAGGGACAGGCTCACGGGGGAGCAGTACTTC. It translates to CASSFRDRLTGEQYF.

This rearrangement joins TRBV4-2 to TRBJ1-2, with TRBD1 matching over 10 bases. The germline V gene has CDR1 LGHNA and CDR2 YNFKEQ. The V and J ends lost 5 bases and 0 bases, in that order; junction bases with no gene match: 3. This CDR3 spans 15 amino acids. In DNA, the CDR3 is TGTGCCAGCAGCTTAGGACAGGGGGCTAACTATGGCTACACCTTC. Protein sequence: CASSLGQGANYGYTF.

This chain joins TRBV5-4 and TRBJ2-5; TRBD2 matches 9 bases. Trimming at V came to 3 bases and at J to 4 bases, leaving 13 bases not matched to a gene. This CDR3 region has 17 residues. Per germline, CDR1 SGHNT and CDR2 YYREEE (reference sequence). The CDR3 nucleotides are TGTGCCAGCAGCTCGCAGGGCCTCGGACTAGCGCGAGAGACCCAGTACTTC. Translated: CASSSQGLGLARETQYF.

The V and J genes are TRBV6-2 or TRBV6-3 and TRBJ1-4; TRBD1 matches at 9 bases. The V and J ends lost 0 bases and 12 bases, in that order; junction bases with no gene match: 8. The CDR3 spans 15 residues. Germline V lookup: CDR1 MNHEY, CDR2 SVGEGT. Here the CDR3 reads CASSYSGQGEAELFF. The CDR3 nucleotides read TGTGCCAGCAGTTACTCGGGACAGGGTGAGGCGGAACTGTTTTTT.

This clone has a handful of counts. The V gene is TRBV6-5, the J gene TRBJ2-2; 7 nucleotides align to TRBD1. The CDR3 spans 13 residues. V trimming: 7 bases; J trimming: 6 bases; junction bases outside the gene matches: 5. Germline V gene data show CDR1 as MNHEY and CDR2 as SVGAGI. The CDR3 sequence is CASNNRGAGELFF. DNA of the CDR3: TGTGCCAGCAACAACAGGGGTGCCGGGGAGCTGTTTTTT.

J is TRBJ2-1 and V is TRBV5-1; 10 nucleotides match TRBD2. V was clipped by 0 bases and J by 9 bases; unmatched bases: 6. The CDR3 covers 15 residues. Germline V gives CDR1 SGHRS, CDR2 YFSETQ. The CDR3 region is CASSLGLAGDREQFF. In DNA, the CDR3 is TGCGCCAGCAGCTTGGGGCTAGCGGGAGACCGTGAGCAGTTCTTC. The whole variable domain, remainder taken from reference TRBV5-1 and TRBJ2-1, is KAGVTQTPRYLIKTRGQQVTLSCSPISGHRSVSWYQQTPGQGLQFLFEYFSETQRNKGNFPGRFSGRQFSNSRSEMNVSTLELGDSALYLCASSLGLAGDREQFFGPGTRLTVL.

This CDR3 reads CAGNLGTGVDTEAFF. CDR3 nucleotides: TGTGCCGGAAACCTAGGGACAGGGGTCGACACTGAAGCTTTCTTT. The chain links TRBV6-5 to TRBJ1-1, with 10 bases aligning to TRBD1. Germline loops: CDR1 MNHEY, CDR2 SVGAGI. V gave up 11 bases and J gave up 3 bases; unmatched junction bases: 12. CDR3 length equals 15 residues.

The rearrangement links TRBV20-1 to TRBJ2-5; a weak D match, TRBD2 (7 bases). The CDR3 has 13 amino acids. The V gene's germline CDR1 is DFQATT and CDR2 SNEGSKA (reference sequence). V was cut by 3 bases and J by 5 bases, with 13 bases left in between. The chain's CDR3 is CSASGGRGETQYF. The CDR3 nucleotides read TGCAGTGCTAGTGGAGGGAGGGGGGAGACCCAGTACTTC.

The chain employs TRBV5-1 and TRBJ1-2, with TRBD1 matching over 9 bases. Germline V CDR1 and CDR2: SGHRS, YFSETQ. The V segment lost 2 bases and the J segment 9 bases; nucleotides outside the gene matches: 11. The CDR3 is made up of 15 amino acids. CDR3 amino acids: CASSFGPGQGVRYTF. CDR3 DNA sequence: TGCGCCAGCAGCTTCGGCCCGGGACAGGGCGTCCGCTACACCTTC. Based on the CDR3 plus reference TRBV5-1 and TRBJ1-2, the full variable domain is KAGVTQTPRYLIKTRGQQVTLSCSPISGHRSVSWYQQTPGQGLQFLFEYFSETQRNKGNFPGRFSGRQFSNSRSEMNVSTLELGDSALYLCASSFGPGQGVRYTFGSGTRLTVV.

The chain couples TRBV11-2 to TRBJ2-1; D is perhaps TRBD1 (6 bases). Trimming removed 3 bases from V and 8 bases from J, with 14 bases in between. The CDR3 covers 14 residues. CDR1 and CDR2 from the germline V gene are SGHAT and FQNNGV. The CDR3 DNA is TGTGCCAGCAGCTTTACAGGGCTAGCCCATGAGCAGTTCTTC. Translation: CASSFTGLAHEQFF.

This sequence joins TRBV7-2 and TRBJ1-1; D is unclear. The CDR3 covers 12 residues. Trimming pared 4 bases from V and 8 bases from J, leaving 11 bases between. Germline values: CDR1 SGHTA, CDR2 FQGNSA. CDR3 in DNA: TGTGCCAGCAGCTACCTGGGAAGGGAAGCTTTCTTT. This gives the protein CASSYLGREAFF. The whole variable domain, remainder taken from reference TRBV7-2 and TRBJ1-1, is GAGVSQSPSNKVTEKGKDVELRCDPISGHTALYWYRQSLGQGLEFLIYFQGNSAPDKSGLPSDRFSAERTGGSVSTLTIQRTQQEDSAVYLCASSYLGREAFFGQGTRLTVV.

This clone was found once. Distinct nucleotide sequences in the sample also encode this CDR3. This sequence joins TRBV18 and TRBJ1-4; D is uncertain. The CDR3 covers 13 residues. V dropped 4 bases and J dropped 2 bases, with 5 bases sitting between them. Germline CDR1 reads KGHSH; CDR2 reads LQKENI. CDR3 nucleotides: TGTGCCAGCTCACGAGGGACTAATGAAAAACTGTTTTTT. Protein: CASSRGTNEKLFF.

The rearrangement uses TRBV2 and TRBJ1-2, with D uncertain. Germline CDR1 SNHLY, CDR2 FYNNEI. The V end lost 7 bases, the J end lost 3 bases, and 15 bases lay between the germline ends. The CDR3 sequence is 14 residues long. CDR3: CASNPEVMYYGYTF. The CDR3 DNA reads TGTGCCAGCAACCCAGAGGTTATGTACTATGGCTACACCTTC.

The chain's CDR3 is CASSHRRVAGLQETQYF. The CDR3 region has the DNA TGTGCCAGCTCACACCGGAGGGTAGCGGGCCTCCAAGAGACCCAGTACTTC. The chain is built from TRBV27 and TRBJ2-5; 7 nucleotides agree with TRBD2. The CDR3 extends over 17 amino acids. The germline V gene encodes CDR1 MNHEY and CDR2 SMNVEV (reference sequence). The V gene end was trimmed by 8 bases and the J gene end by 1 base; junction bases not matched to a gene: 16.

This chain uses TRBV6-5 with TRBJ1-3; D gene uncertain. V shed 4 bases and J shed 3 bases, with 4 bases lying between them. Germline V gene data show CDR1 as MNHEY and CDR2 as SVGAGI. The CDR3 loop spans 12 amino acids. Written as DNA, the CDR3 is TGTGCCAGCAGTTCTGATGGAAACACCATATATTTT. It encodes CASSSDGNTIYF.

The rearrangement joins TRBV28 to TRBJ1-1, with D possibly matching TRBD1 (5 bases). The germline CDR1 and CDR2 sequences are MDHEN and SYDVKM. V lost 2 bases, J lost 2 bases, and 9 bases lay in between. This CDR3 has 14 residues. CDR3 DNA sequence: TGTGCCAGCAGTTTAGTGGGGCAAAACACTGAAGCTTTCTTT. This translates into CASSLVGQNTEAFF.

The CDR3, as DNA: TGTGCCAGCAGCCCCCGTATTGAGGATGGCTACACCTTC. Its translation: CASSPRIEDGYTF. The genes are TRBV3-1 (or the pseudogene TRBV3-2) and TRBJ1-2, with no clear D. The ends were cut back, 4 bases at V and 6 bases at J, with 12 bases in the middle. The germline V gene has CDR1 LGHDT and CDR2 YNNKEL (reference sequence). The CDR3 extends over 13 amino acids.

The chain couples TRBV7-3 to TRBJ2-7; D is unclear. Germline assignment: CDR1 SGHTA and CDR2 FQGTGA. This CDR3 is built from 16 residues. Trimming took 1 base from V and 5 from J, leaving 18 bases between them. CDR3 nucleotides: TGTGCCAGCAGCTTAAGCCCGGCTGGCTCAGCCCACGAGCAGTACTTC. Translating gives CASSLSPAGSAHEQYF.

In DNA, the CDR3 is TGCGCCAGCAGCCCGGGACACTCTAGCAATCAGCCCCAGCATTTT. It encodes CASSPGHSSNQPQHF. J is TRBJ1-5 and V is TRBV5-1; tentative D call: TRBD1 (6 bases). This CDR3 has 15 residues. The V end lost 4 bases, the J end lost 0 bases, and 11 bases lay between the germline ends. Germline lookup yields CDR1 SGHRS and CDR2 YFSETQ.

The chain combines TRBV6-2 or TRBV6-3 with TRBJ1-2; D remains unclear. CDR1 and CDR2 (germline): MNHEY, SVGEGT. The CDR3 has 11 residues. V gave up 0 bases and J gave up 6 bases, with 2 bases separating them. The chain's CDR3 is CASSYSNGYTF. The CDR3 DNA reads TGTGCCAGCAGTTACTCAAATGGCTACACCTTC.

This clone was seen a few times. The chain couples TRBV9 to TRBJ1-5; 9 bases align to TRBD1. Trimming at V came to 2 bases and at J to 7 bases, leaving 7 bases not matched to a gene. Germline CDR1 and CDR2: SGDLS and YYNGEE. The CDR3 has 15 amino acids. The CDR3 sequence: CASSVTGGDGQPQHF. The CDR3, as DNA: TGTGCCAGCAGCGTCACAGGGGGCGATGGCCAGCCCCAGCATTTT.

This chain connects TRBV19 to TRBJ1-1; 8 positions agree with TRBD1. The CDR3 extends over 14 amino acids. Trimming cost V 7 bases and J 6 bases; bases outside gene matches: 10. Germline V gene lookup returns CDR1 LNHDA and CDR2 SQIVND (reference sequence). CDR3 residues: CASIPRGRESEAFF. CDR3 DNA sequence: TGTGCCAGTATTCCCAGGGGGCGAGAGTCTGAAGCTTTCTTT.

This clone appeared once. The chain links TRBV7-9 to TRBJ2-5; 7 bases fit TRBD1. This CDR3 is 14 amino acids long. Per germline, CDR1 SEHNR and CDR2 FQNEAQ (reference sequence). V lost 2 bases, J lost 10 bases, and 10 bases stayed unmatched. The CDR3 sequence: CASSLNRGFGVQYF. The CDR3 region has the DNA TGTGCCAGCAGCTTAAACAGGGGATTCGGGGTCCAGTACTTC.

The genes are TRBV6-2 or TRBV6-3 and TRBJ2-2; D is unclear. The CDR3 loop spans 14 amino acids. The ends were cut back, 6 bases at V and 5 bases at J, with 13 bases in the middle. The V gene's germline CDR1 is MNHEY and CDR2 SVGEGT. The CDR3 reads CASSPGWLTGELFF. The CDR3 nucleotides read TGTGCCAGCAGCCCCGGGTGGCTGACCGGGGAGCTGTTTTTT.

This chain links TRBV19 with TRBJ1-5; D not certain. CDR1 is LNHDA, CDR2 SQIVND, per germline (reference sequence). The CDR3 length is 15 residues. The ends were cut back, 9 bases at V and 4 bases at J, with 19 bases in the middle. The CDR3 region has the DNA TGTGCCAGCAAACCCAGTCCCATCATAAATCAGCCCCAGCATTTT. Encoded protein: CASKPSPIINQPQHF.

This clone was found once. The CDR3 is CASSYRDRRNYGYTF. The CDR3 DNA reads TGTGCCAGCAGCTATCGGGACAGGAGAAACTATGGCTACACCTTC. The chain is built from TRBV28 and TRBJ1-2; TRBD1 agrees at 8 bases. V shed 6 bases, J shed 2 bases, and the junction held 8 bases outside the gene matches. In germline, CDR1 is MDHEN, CDR2 SYDVKM. This CDR3 contains 15 residues.

DNA for the CDR3: TGTGCCAGCAGCCTAGACCACGCCAGGACGGGAGAAGAGACCCAGTACTTC. Translated, it gives CASSLDHARTGEETQYF. The V and J genes are TRBV7-2 and TRBJ2-5; possibly TRBD2 for D (6 bases). CDR1 and CDR2 (germline): SGHTA, FQGNSA. The CDR3 spans 17 residues. Trimming cost V 5 bases and J 3 bases, with 22 bases left between them.

The chain combines TRBV29-1 with TRBJ2-7, with TRBD1 matching over 11 bases. V lost 6 bases, J lost 2 bases, and 9 bases stayed unmatched. The CDR3 spans 15 residues. CDR1 and CDR2 from the germline V gene are SQVTM and ANQGSEA. The CDR3 DNA is TGCAGCGTCGGACTAGGGACAGGGGGAGCCTACGAGCAGTACTTC. Its translation: CSVGLGTGGAYEQYF.

V usage is TRBV7-2 and J usage is TRBJ1-1, with a weak D call TRBD1 (5 bases). Germline values: CDR1 SGHTA, CDR2 FQGNSA. This CDR3 has 12 amino acids. Trimming took off 1 base at V and 8 bases at J, with 8 bases between the two ends. In nucleotides, the CDR3 is TGTGCCAGCAGCTTAGAGAGGGGCGAAGCTTTCTTT. This translates into CASSLERGEAFF.